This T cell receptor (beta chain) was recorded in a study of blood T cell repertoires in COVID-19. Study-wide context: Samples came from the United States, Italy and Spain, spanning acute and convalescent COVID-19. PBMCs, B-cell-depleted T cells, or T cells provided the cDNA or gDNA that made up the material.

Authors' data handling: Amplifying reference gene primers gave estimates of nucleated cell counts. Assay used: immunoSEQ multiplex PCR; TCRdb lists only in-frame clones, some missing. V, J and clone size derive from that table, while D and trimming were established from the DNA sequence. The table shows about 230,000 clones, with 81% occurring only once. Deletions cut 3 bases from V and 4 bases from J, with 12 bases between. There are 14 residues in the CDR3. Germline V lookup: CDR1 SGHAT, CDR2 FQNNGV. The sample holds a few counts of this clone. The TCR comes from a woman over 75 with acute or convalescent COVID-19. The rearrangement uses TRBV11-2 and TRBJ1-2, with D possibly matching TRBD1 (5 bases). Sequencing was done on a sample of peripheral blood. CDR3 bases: TGTGCCAGCAGCTTGGGGGAGGCGAGCTATGGCTACACCTTC. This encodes CASSLGEASYGYTF.